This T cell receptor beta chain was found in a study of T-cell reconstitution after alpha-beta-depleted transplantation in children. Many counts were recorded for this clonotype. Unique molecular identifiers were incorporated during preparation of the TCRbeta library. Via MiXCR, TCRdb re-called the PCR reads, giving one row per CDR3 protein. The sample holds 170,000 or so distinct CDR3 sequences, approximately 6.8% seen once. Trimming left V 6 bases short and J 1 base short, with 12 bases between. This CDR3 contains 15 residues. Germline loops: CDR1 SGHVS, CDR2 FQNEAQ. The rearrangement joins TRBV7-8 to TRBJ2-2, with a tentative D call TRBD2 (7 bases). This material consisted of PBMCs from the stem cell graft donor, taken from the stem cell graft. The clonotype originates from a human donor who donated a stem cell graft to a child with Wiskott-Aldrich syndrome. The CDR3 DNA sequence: TGTGCCAGCAGGGGGGGGCACCAGAACACCGGGGAGCTGTTTTTT. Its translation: CASRGGHQNTGELFF.